The rows below give T cell receptor beta chains drawn from one sample of a study of cytotoxic CD8 clonotypes in ibrutinib-treated CLL. Assay: immunoSEQ multiplex PCR; the TCRdb copy retains only in-frame clones and omits some. Seen here are roughly 190,000 clones, roughly 72% observed once, and the top ten hold over 10%. The sample in question was PBMCs, obtained after 24 months of ibrutinib treatment. Every receptor here comes from a human donor with chronic lymphocytic leukemia. Each CDR3 is given without its conserved first and last residue. A D gene is named only where the DNA matches it firmly.

d_gene	j_gene	v_gene	CDR3aa
TRBD1	TRBJ2-4	TRBV10-3	AISGQGQLQY
NA	TRBJ1-5	TRBV6-6	ASSRGRSNQPQH
NA	TRBJ2-1	TRBV27	ASRLGYEQF
TRBD1	TRBJ1-1	TRBV30	AGGTGVTAF
NA	TRBJ2-1	TRBV29-1	SVEVRKSYNEQF
TRBD1	TRBJ2-6	TRBV25-1	ASSPPNRGLGANVLT
NA	TRBJ2-7	TRBV10-3	AIKRGDGSYEQY
NA	TRBJ1-4	TRBV15	ATSRRTTEKLF
NA	TRBJ2-7	TRBV23-1	ASSQSEWPGPREQY
TRBD1	TRBJ2-1	TRBV23-1	ASSHQGQGAQRLAVNSYNEQF
TRBD2	TRBJ2-3	TRBV5-1	ASGTSGSTDTQY
NA	TRBJ2-3	TRBV7-6	ASSLERYTDTQY
NA	TRBJ1-2	TRBV18	ASSPDSVGYGYT
TRBD2	TRBJ2-5	TRBV4-2	ASSQDVAGREETQY
NA	TRBJ2-7	TRBV5-4	ASSLSQGYEQY
NA	TRBJ2-1	TRBV6-1	ASSESSGTTGEGGDEQF
NA	TRBJ1-5	TRBV30	AWSEQEGRPNQPQH
TRBD2	TRBJ2-1	TRBV6-4	ASSDPISGRASAYNEQF
NA	TRBJ1-2	TRBV6-5	ASDGADMART
NA	TRBJ1-5	TRBV27	ASSDRSNQPQH
NA	TRBJ1-4	TRBV4-2	ASSQDGRATNEKLF
TRBD1	TRBJ2-3	TRBV27	ASSPGGADTQY
NA	TRBJ2-1	TRBV28	ASSWDWALGDEQF
NA	TRBJ2-7	TRBV15	ATSVNVGEQY
NA	TRBJ2-7	TRBV27	ASSSGRGDVSSSYEQY
NA	TRBJ2-7	TRBV7-2	AVEGLSYEQY
NA	TRBJ1-1	TRBV4-3	ASSQQGLTEAF
TRBD2	TRBJ2-2	TRBV9	ASSRGGTSGRRTGELF
NA	TRBJ1-1	TRBV5-1	ASSLDRREAF
TRBD1	TRBJ2-2	TRBV18	ASSPRGRTGELF
NA	TRBJ2-7	TRBV28	ASSFTGMSYYEQY
NA	TRBJ1-2	TRBV19	ASRENYGYT
NA	TRBJ2-2	TRBV4-1	ASSQDRTGELF
NA	TRBJ2-1	TRBV4-3	ASSQGVGEDNEQF
NA	TRBJ1-3	TRBV7-9	ASSLIVDTIY
TRBD2	TRBJ2-3	TRBV29-1	SVASGRLLTDTQY